This entry concerns a single T cell receptor beta chain. This sample stems from a study of blood T cell repertoires in COVID-19. Study-wide context: Acute and convalescent COVID-19 specimens originated in the United States, Italy and Spain. From T cells, B-cell-depleted T cells, or PBMCs came the material, which was cDNA or gDNA.

How the authors handled the data: By means of reference gene primer amplification, nucleated cell counts were estimated. Method: immunoSEQ multiplex PCR; TCRdb's copy keeps in-frame clones and lacks some. V, J and clone size were drawn from that table, and D and trimming were deduced from the DNA. The repertoire holds 53,000 or so clones, with roughly 77% as singletons. J was trimmed by 7 bases and V by 5 bases; bases with no gene match: 1. Per the germline V gene, CDR1 is LNHDA and CDR2 is SQIVND (reference sequence). The CDR3 consists of 13 residues. The chain links TRBV19 to TRBJ1-6, with TRBD1 identical over 8 bases. Sequenced input: peripheral blood. The sequence came from a man aged 70 or older with active or convalescent COVID-19. The CDR3 DNA sequence: TGTGCCAGTAGTCACAGGGGGAATTCACCCCTCCACTTT. Its protein product is CASSHRGNSPLHF.